Here is one T cell receptor (beta chain) with its context. The antigen remains undetermined. For TCR beta, cDNA was produced by 5'RACE template switching with UMIs. TCRdb re-called the 5' RACE reads; one entry per CDR3 protein, DNA not given. This specimen shows about 170,000 distinct CDR3 sequences; the ten leading clones hold just over 20%. These data belong to a study of T cells expressing NK-cell markers. Study overall: It was sorted CD3+CD56+NKG2C+, CD3+CD56+NKG2C- and CD3+CD56-NKG2C+ T cells that supplied the TCR beta repertoires. The study sequenced eight donors, seven HCMV-seropositive and one seronegative. Findings and limits, study-wide: Topping the CD3+CD56-NKG2C+ fraction as well were these clonotypes, in a few donors.

Germline CDR1 SGDLS, CDR2 YYNGEE. The CDR3 has 19 residues. This rearrangement joins TRBV9 to TRBJ2-3; TCRdb lists TRBD1, though no DNA is available to test this call. Sequencing was carried out using blood T cells: a sorted CD56 or NKG2C T cell subset, CD4+ or CD8+ T cells, or bulk PBMC T cells (not recorded which). The TCR was taken from a man between 18 and 69 years old in good health. CDR3: CASSANPGQPLLSTDTQYF.